The clone carrying this T cell receptor (beta chain) occurred a few times. Sequencing was performed with immunoSEQ multiplex PCR; in TCRdb, only in-frame clones are kept and a portion is missing. The data show tens of thousands of clones, with 90% to 95% seen just once and roughly 0.23% held by the top ten. From germline, CDR1 is SNHLY and CDR2 FYNNEI. The CDR3 has 14 amino acids. V trimming: 4 bases; J trimming: 10 bases; junction bases outside the gene matches: 3. The sample comes from a study of technical replicates of blood from a handful of donors. The receptor was derived from a human donor in good health. Sequencing was performed on T cells isolated from PBMCs. The V gene is TRBV2, the J gene TRBJ1-6; 11 bases line up with TRBD1. The CDR3 here is CASSGTGGDSPLHF. CDR3 coding DNA: TGTGCCAGCAGTGGGACAGGGGGCGACTCACCCCTCCACTTT.